This T cell receptor (beta chain) was identified in a study of technical replicates of blood from a few donors. This CDR3 is 14 amino acids long. J lost 0 bases, V lost 6 bases, and 4 bases had no gene match. Germline CDR1 and CDR2: MNHNS and SASEGT. TCRdb's table, derived via immunoSEQ multiplex PCR, lists solely in-frame clones and lacks some. The table shows almost 90,000 clones, with approximately 96% occurring only once. The receptor was isolated from a human donor in good health. This rearrangement joins TRBV6-1 to TRBJ1-1, with 7 bases matching TRBD1. Sequenced input: T cells isolated from PBMCs. DNA of the CDR3: TGTGCCAGCAGGGGGACAGACATGAACACTGAAGCTTTCTTT. It specifies CASRGTDMNTEAFF.